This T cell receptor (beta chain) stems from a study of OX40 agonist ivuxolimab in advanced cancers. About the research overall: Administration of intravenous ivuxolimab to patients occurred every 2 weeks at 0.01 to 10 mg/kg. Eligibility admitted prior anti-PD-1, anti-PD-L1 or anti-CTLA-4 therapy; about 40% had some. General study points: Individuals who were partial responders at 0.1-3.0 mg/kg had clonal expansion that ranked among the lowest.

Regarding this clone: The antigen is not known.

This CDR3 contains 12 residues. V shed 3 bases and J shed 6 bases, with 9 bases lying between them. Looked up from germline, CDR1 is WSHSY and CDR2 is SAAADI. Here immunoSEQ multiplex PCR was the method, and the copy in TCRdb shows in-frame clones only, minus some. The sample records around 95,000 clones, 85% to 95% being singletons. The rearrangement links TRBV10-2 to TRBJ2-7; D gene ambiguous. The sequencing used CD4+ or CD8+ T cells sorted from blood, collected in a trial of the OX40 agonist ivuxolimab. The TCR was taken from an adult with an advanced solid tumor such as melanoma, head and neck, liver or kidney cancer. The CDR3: CASSDSWGEQYF. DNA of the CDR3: TGCGCCAGCAGTGATTCGTGGGGCGAGCAGTACTTC.